This TCR beta chain is drawn from a study of response to subunit inactivated influenza vaccine. General observations from the study: Few additional T cells are recruited per seasonal influenza vaccination, authors suggested.

Per the germline V gene, CDR1 is SGHVS and CDR2 is FNYEAQ. V lost 1 base and J lost 7; bases outside the gene matches: 9. The CDR3 consists of 16 residues. On this clonotype itself: Its antigen is not identified.

TCRdb independently ran MiXCR on the RT-PCR reads; one entry per CDR3 protein. This sample has about 500,000 distinct CDR3 sequences, with more than 15% found just once. The sequences come from CD4+ T cells sorted from PBMCs, collected around 25 months after vaccination. The receptor's source is a man aged 50 to 75 who received an inactivated influenza vaccine. The J gene is TRBJ2-1, the V gene TRBV7-6, with 8 nucleotides matching TRBD1. The CDR3 is CASSLEATGAENEQFF. The CDR3 DNA follows: TGTGCCAGCAGCTTAGAGGCGACAGGGGCGGAGAATGAGCAGTTCTTC.